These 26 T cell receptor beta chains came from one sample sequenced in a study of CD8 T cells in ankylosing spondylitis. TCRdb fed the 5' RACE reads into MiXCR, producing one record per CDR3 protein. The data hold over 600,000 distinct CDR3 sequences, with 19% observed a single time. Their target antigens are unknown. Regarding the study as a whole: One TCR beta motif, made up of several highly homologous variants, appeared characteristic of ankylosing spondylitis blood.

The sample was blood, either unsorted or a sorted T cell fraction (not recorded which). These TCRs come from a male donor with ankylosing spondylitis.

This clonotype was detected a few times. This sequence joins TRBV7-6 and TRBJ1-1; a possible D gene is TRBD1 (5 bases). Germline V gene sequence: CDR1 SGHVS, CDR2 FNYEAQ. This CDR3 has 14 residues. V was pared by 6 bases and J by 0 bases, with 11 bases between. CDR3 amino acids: CASSTRGMNTEAFF. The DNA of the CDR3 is TGTGCCAGCAGTACAAGGGGCATGAACACTGAAGCTTTCTTT.

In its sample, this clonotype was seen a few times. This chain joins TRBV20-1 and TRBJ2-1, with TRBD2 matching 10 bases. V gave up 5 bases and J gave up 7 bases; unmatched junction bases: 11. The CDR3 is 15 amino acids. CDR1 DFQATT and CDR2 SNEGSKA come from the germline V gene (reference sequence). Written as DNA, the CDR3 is TGCAGTGCTCCACAGTGGACTAGCGGAAAAAATGAGCAGTTCTTC. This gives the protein CSAPQWTSGKNEQFF.

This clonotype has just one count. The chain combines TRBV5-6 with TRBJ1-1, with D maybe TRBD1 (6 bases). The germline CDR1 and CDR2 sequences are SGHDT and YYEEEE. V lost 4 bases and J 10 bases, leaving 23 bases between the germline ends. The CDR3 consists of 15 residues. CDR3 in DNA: TGTGCCAGCAGCCACCCCGGGACACTCTCCGGGGGAGCTTTCTTT. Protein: CASSHPGTLSGGAFF.

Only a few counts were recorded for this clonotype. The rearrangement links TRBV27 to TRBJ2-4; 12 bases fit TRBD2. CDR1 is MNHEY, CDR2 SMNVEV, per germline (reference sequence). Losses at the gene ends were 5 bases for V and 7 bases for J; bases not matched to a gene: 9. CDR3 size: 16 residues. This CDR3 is CASSPRLAGEGNIQYF. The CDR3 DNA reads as TGTGCCAGCAGTCCCCGACTAGCGGGAGAGGGTAACATTCAGTACTTC.

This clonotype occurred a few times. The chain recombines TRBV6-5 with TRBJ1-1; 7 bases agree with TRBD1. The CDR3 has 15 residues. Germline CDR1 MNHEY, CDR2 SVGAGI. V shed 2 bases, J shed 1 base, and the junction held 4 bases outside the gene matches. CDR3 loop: CASSYERTGNTEAFF. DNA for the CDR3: TGTGCCAGCAGTTACGAACGGACAGGGAACACTGAAGCTTTCTTT.

The CDR3 bases are TGTGCCAGCATCGAAAGGGCAGGGGAGAATCAGCCCCAGCATTTT. Encoded protein: CASIERAGENQPQHF. The chain uses TRBV7-8 and TRBJ1-5; TRBD1 is a possible D gene (6 bases). Germline CDR1 SGHVS, CDR2 FQNEAQ. The CDR3 has 15 residues. V was shortened by 7 bases and J by 4 bases, with 17 bases between the two germline ends. The whole variable domain, filled in from reference TRBV7-8 and TRBJ1-5, reads GAGVSQSPRYKVAKRGQDVALRCDPISGHVSLFWYQQALGQGPEFLTYFQNEAQLDKSGLPSDRFFAERPEGSVSTLKIQRTQQEDSAVYLCASIERAGENQPQHFGDGTRLSIL.

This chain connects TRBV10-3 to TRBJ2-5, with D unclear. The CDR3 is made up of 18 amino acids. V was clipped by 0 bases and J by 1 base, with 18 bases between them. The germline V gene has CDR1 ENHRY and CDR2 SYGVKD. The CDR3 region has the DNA TGTGCCATCAGTGAGTCACCCACTCGAGCATCTACCCAAGAGACCCAGTACTTC. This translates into CAISESPTRASTQETQYF.

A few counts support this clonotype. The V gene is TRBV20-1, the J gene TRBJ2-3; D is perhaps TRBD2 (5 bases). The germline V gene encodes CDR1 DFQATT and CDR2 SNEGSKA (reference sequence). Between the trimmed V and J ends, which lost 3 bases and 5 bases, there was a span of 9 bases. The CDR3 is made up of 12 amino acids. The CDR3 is CSASSGRDTQYF. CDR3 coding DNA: TGCAGTGCTAGTTCGGGGAGAGATACGCAGTATTTT.

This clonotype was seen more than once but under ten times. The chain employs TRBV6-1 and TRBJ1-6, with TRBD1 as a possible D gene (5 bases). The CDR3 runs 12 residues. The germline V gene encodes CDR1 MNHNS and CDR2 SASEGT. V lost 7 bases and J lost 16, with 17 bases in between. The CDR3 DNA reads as TGTGCCAGCACCCCACAGATAGGACAACTCCACTTT. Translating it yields CASTPQIGQLHF.

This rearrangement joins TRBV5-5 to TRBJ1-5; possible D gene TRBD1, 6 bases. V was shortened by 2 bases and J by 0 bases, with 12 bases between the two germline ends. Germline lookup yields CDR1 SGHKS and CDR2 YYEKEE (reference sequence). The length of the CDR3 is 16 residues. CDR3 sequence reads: CASSFGGTNSNQPQHF. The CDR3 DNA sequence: TGTGCCAGCAGCTTCGGGGGCACTAATAGCAATCAGCCCCAGCATTTT.

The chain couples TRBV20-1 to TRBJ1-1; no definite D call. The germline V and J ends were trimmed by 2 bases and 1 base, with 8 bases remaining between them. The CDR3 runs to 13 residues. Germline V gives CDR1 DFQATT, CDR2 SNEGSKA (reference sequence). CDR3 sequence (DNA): TGCAGTGCTAGAAGGGCGGGGAACACTGAAGCTTTCTTT. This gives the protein CSARRAGNTEAFF.

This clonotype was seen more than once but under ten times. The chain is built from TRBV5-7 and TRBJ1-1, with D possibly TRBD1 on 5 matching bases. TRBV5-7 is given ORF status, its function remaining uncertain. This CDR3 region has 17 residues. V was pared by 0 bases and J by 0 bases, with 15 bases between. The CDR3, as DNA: TGTGCCAGCAGCTTGGCCATGGGACGGAGAATGAACACTGAAGCTTTCTTT. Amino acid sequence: CASSLAMGRRMNTEAFF.

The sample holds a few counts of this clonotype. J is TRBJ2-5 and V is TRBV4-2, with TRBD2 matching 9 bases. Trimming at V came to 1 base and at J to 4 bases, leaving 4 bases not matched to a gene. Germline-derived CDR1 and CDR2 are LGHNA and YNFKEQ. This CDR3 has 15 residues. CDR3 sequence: CASSQAAGGRETQYF. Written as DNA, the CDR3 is TGTGCCAGCAGCCAAGCGGCGGGAGGGAGAGAGACCCAGTACTTC.

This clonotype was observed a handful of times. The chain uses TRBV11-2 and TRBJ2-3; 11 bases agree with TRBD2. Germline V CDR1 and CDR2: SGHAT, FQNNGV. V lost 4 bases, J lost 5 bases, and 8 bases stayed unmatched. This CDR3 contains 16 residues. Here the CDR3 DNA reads TGTGCCAGCAGCTCCCGACCGACTAGCGGGATAGATACGCAGTATTTT. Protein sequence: CASSSRPTSGIDTQYF.

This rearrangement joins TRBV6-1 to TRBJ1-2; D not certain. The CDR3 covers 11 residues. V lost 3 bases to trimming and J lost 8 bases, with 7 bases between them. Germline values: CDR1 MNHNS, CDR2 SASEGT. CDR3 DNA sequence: TGTGCCAGCAGTGACCGCTTAGGCTACACCTTC. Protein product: CASSDRLGYTF.

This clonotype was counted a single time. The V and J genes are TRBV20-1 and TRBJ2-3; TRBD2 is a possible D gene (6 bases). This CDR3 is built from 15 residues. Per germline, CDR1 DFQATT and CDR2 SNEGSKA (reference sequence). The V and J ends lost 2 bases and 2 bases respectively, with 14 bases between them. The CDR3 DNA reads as TGCAGTGCTAGAAATGAGGCGGGGCCCACAGATACGCAGTATTTT. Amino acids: CSARNEAGPTDTQYF.

The CDR3 sequence: CSAREQGVDEQFF. The CDR3 DNA sequence: TGCAGTGCTAGAGAACAGGGGGTAGATGAGCAGTTCTTC. V usage is TRBV20-1 and J usage is TRBJ2-1; 8 bases align to TRBD1. Trimming took 0 bases from V and 8 from J; bases not matched to a gene: 3. Looked up from germline, CDR1 is DFQATT and CDR2 is SNEGSKA (reference sequence). This CDR3 comprises 13 residues.

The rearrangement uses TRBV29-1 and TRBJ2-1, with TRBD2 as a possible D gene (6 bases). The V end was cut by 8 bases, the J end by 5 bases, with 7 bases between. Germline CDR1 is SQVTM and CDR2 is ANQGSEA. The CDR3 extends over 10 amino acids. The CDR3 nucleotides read TGCAGCTGGGGGGACAATGAGCAGTTCTTC. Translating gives CSWGDNEQFF.

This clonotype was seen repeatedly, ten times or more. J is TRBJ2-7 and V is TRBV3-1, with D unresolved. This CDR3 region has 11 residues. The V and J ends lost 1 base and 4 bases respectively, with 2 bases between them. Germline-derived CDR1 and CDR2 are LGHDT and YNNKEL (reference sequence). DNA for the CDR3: TGTGCCAGCAGCCAAGTGTACGAGCAGTACTTC. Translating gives CASSQVYEQYF.

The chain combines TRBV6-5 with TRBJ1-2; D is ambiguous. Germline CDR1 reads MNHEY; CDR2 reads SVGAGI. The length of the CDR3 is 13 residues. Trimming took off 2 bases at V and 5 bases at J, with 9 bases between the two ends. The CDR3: CASSYPGAYGYTF. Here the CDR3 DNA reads TGTGCCAGCAGTTACCCGGGCGCTTATGGCTACACCTTC.

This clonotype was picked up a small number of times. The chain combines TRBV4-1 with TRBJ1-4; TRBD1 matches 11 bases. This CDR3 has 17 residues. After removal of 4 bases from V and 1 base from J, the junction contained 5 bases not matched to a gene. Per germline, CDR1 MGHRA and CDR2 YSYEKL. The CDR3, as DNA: TGCGCCAGCAGCCCACAGGGACAGGGGGTAACTAATGAAAAACTGTTTTTT. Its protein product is CASSPQGQGVTNEKLFF.

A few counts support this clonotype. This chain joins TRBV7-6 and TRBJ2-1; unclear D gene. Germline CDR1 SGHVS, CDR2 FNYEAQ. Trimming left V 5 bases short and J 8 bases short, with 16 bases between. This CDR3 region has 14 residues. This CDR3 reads CASSPQTNSHEQFF. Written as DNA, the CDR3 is TGTGCCAGCAGCCCCCAGACAAACTCCCATGAGCAGTTCTTC.

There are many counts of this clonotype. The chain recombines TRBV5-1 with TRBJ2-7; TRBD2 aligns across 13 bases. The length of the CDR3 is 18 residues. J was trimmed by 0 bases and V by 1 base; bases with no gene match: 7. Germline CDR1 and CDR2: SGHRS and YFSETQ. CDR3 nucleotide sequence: TGCGCCAGCAGCTTGCAAGGACTAGCGGGAGTGGGCTCCTACGAGCAGTACTTC. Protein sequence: CASSLQGLAGVGSYEQYF. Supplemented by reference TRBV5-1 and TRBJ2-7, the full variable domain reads KAGVTQTPRYLIKTRGQQVTLSCSPISGHRSVSWYQQTPGQGLQFLFEYFSETQRNKGNFPGRFSGRQFSNSRSEMNVSTLELGDSALYLCASSLQGLAGVGSYEQYFGPGTRLTVT.

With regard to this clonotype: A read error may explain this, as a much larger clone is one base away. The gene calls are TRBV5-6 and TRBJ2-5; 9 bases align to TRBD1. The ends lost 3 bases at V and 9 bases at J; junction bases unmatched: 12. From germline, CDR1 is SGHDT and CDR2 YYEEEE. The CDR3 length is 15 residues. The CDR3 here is CASSSRGTGTWAQYF. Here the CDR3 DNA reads TGTGCCAGCAGCTCACGGGGGACAGGGACGTGGGCCCAGTACTTC.

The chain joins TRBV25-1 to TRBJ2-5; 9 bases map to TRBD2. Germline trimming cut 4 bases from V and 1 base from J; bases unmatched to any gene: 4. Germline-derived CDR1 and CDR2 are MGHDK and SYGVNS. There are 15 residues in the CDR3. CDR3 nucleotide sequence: TGTGCCAGCAGTGGAATAGCGGGGGTCCAAGAGACCCAGTACTTC. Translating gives CASSGIAGVQETQYF.

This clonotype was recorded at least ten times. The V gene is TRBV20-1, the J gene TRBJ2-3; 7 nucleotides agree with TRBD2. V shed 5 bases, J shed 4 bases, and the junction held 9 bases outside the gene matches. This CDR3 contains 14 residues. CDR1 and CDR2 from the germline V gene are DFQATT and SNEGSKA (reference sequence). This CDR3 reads CSALRGGRADTQYF. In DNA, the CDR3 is TGCAGTGCTCTCCGTGGGGGGAGGGCAGATACGCAGTATTTT.